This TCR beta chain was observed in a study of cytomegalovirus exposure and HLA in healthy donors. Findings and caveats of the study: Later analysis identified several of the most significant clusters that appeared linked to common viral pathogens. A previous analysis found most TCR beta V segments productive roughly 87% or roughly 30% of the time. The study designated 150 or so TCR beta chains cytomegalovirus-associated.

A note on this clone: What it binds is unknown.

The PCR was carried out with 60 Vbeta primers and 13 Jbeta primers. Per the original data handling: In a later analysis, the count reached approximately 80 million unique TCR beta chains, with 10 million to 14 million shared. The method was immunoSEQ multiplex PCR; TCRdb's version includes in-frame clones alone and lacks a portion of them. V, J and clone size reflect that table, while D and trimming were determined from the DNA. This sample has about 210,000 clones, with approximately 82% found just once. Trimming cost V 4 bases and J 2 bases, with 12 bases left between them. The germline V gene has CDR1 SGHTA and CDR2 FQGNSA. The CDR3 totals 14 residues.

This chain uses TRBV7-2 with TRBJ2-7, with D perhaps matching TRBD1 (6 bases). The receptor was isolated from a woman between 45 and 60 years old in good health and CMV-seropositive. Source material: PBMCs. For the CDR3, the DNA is TGTGCCAGCAGCTACCAGGGGCGGACCTACGAGCAGTACTTC. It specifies CASSYQGRTYEQYF. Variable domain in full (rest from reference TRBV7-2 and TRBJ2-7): GAGVSQSPSNKVTEKGKDVELRCDPISGHTALYWYRQSLGQGLEFLIYFQGNSAPDKSGLPSDRFSAERTGGSVSTLTIQRTQQEDSAVYLCASSYQGRTYEQYFGPGTRLTVT.